Following are 16 T cell receptor beta chains from one sample sequenced in a study of molecular identifiers for immune sequencing clone quantification. In TCRdb, the PCR reads were re-called with MiXCR into one record per CDR3 protein. The table shows 40,000 to 65,000 distinct CDR3 sequences, with approximately 40% occurring only once. Sequencing was performed on naive CD8+ T cells from blood, with Jurkat cell RNA spiked in. Subset denoted: FACS-sorted CD8+CD4-CCR7+CD45RA+ naive T cells. These receptors were obtained from a human donor in good health. Some libraries in this study had Jurkat cell RNA spiked in.

In the case of this clonotype: This may be a read error: a much more frequent sequence differs by one nucleotide. The chain combines TRBV7-6 with TRBJ2-3; D possibly corresponds to TRBD2 (5 bases). This CDR3 is built from 16 residues. Germline CDR1 and CDR2: SGHVS and FNYEAQ. Trimming removed 4 bases at V and 1 base at J, with 15 bases between. This CDR3 reads CASSSLARVGTDTQYF. In DNA form, the CDR3 reads TGTGCCAGCAGCTCCTTAGCGCGAGTCGGCACAGATACGCAGTATTTT.

Comment on this clonotype: This may stem from a read error, because a much larger clone lies one nucleotide away. This chain uses TRBV9 with TRBJ2-2; possibly TRBD2 for D (5 bases). Germline lookup yields CDR1 SGDLS and CDR2 YYNGEE. The CDR3 spans 12 residues. This CDR3 is CASSVNTGVLFF. The DNA of the CDR3 is TGTGCCAGCAGCGTAAACACCGGGGTGCTGTTTTTT.

This clonotype was picked up one time. The chain is built from TRBV20-1 and TRBJ2-1; 11 bases fit TRBD2. After removal of 3 bases from V and 5 bases from J, the junction contained 9 bases not matched to a gene. The length of the CDR3 is 16 residues. Germline V gives CDR1 DFQATT, CDR2 SNEGSKA (reference sequence). CDR3: CSARILAGGSDNEQFF. The CDR3 DNA is TGCAGTGCTAGGATCTTAGCGGGAGGGAGCGACAATGAGCAGTTCTTC.

In its sample, this clonotype was seen a few times. J is TRBJ2-5 and V is TRBV7-9; D perhaps matches TRBD2 (6 bases). Germline CDR1 and CDR2: SEHNR and FQNEAQ (reference sequence). Trimming shortened V by 8 bases and J by 1 base, and 11 bases separated the two germline ends. The CDR3 has 13 amino acids. The CDR3 protein is CASLAGLQETQYF. The CDR3 nucleotides read TGTGCCAGCCTTGCGGGACTCCAAGAGACCCAGTACTTC.

In its sample, this clonotype was seen a few times. The rearrangement joins TRBV28 to TRBJ1-4; possibly TRBD1 for D (5 bases). Trimming took 7 bases from V and 8 from J, leaving 23 bases between them. This CDR3 is built from 16 residues. Per germline, CDR1 MDHEN and CDR2 SYDVKM. The CDR3 loop reads CASTTRMGGEVEKLFF. The DNA for the CDR3 is TGTGCCAGCACCACCCGGATGGGAGGGGAAGTAGAAAAACTGTTTTTT.

The chain joins TRBV9 to TRBJ1-4; TRBD1 agrees at 7 bases. The germline V gene encodes CDR1 SGDLS and CDR2 YYNGEE. The V gene end was trimmed by 2 bases and the J gene end by 7 bases; junction bases not matched to a gene: 8. CDR3 length: 15 amino acids. The chain's CDR3 is CASSVSGGTGEKLFF. For the CDR3, the DNA is TGTGCCAGCAGCGTCTCAGGGGGGACTGGTGAAAAACTGTTTTTT.

This clonotype has ten or more counts. This chain connects TRBV29-1 to TRBJ2-3; 8 bases match TRBD2. CDR1 is SQVTM and CDR2 is ANQGSEA in the germline V gene. This CDR3 is 14 amino acids long. After removal of 1 base from V and 4 bases from J, the junction contained 4 bases not matched to a gene. CDR3 nucleotide sequence: TGCAGCGTTGAAGGGGGACTAGGGGCAGATACGCAGTATTTT. Translation: CSVEGGLGADTQYF.

The V and J genes are TRBV4-1 and TRBJ2-7, with a possible D match to TRBD1 (6 bases). The CDR3 consists of 13 residues. The germline CDR1 and CDR2 sequences are MGHRA and YSYEKL. V was trimmed by 1 base and J by 5 bases, leaving 9 bases between them. As DNA, the CDR3 is TGCGCCAGCAGCCAAGGTCCAGGGGACGAGCAGTACTTC. Protein: CASSQGPGDEQYF.

This clonotype was observed a handful of times. A read error may explain this, as a much larger clone is one base away. This chain joins TRBV7-9 and TRBJ2-4; unclear D gene. The germline CDR1 and CDR2 sequences are SEHNR and FQNEAQ (reference sequence). V was cut by 5 bases and J by 0 bases, with 11 bases left in between. The CDR3 is 15 residues long. In nucleotides, the CDR3 is TGTGCCAGCAGCGAGGCGACATTAGCCAAAAACATTCAGTACTTC. Protein product: CASSEATLAKNIQYF. Looking up the rest from reference TRBV7-9 and TRBJ2-4 gives the full variable domain: DTGVSQNPRHKITKRGQNVTFRCDPISEHNRLYWYRQTLGQGPEFLTYFQNEAQLEKSRLLSDRFSAERPKGSFSTLEIQRTEQGDSAMYLCASSEATLAKNIQYFGAGTRLSVL.

The chain carries TRBV6-5 and TRBJ1-4; weak D call: TRBD1 (6 bases). The CDR3 length is 14 residues. The germline V gene has CDR1 MNHEY and CDR2 SVGAGI. V lost 5 bases and J lost 6, with 13 bases in between. CDR3 DNA sequence: TGTGCCAGCAGTACACAGGGAGGGGATGAAAAACTGTTTTTT. Its translation is CASSTQGGDEKLFF.

CDR3 protein: CASSLGLAGDNEQFF. The CDR3 nucleotides read TGTGCCAGCAGCTTAGGACTAGCGGGGGACAATGAGCAGTTCTTC. The chain joins TRBV7-9 to TRBJ2-1; TRBD2 matches at 12 bases. Germline CDR1 and CDR2: SEHNR and FQNEAQ (reference sequence). This CDR3 spans 15 amino acids. V shed 1 base, J shed 5 bases, and the junction held 0 bases outside the gene matches.

A remark on this clonotype: Germline and junction disagree at one end, which may indicate a read error. The chain employs TRBV29-1 and TRBJ2-7; D unclear. This CDR3 is built from 12 residues. CDR1 SQVTM and CDR2 ANQGSEA come from the germline V gene. As DNA, the CDR3 is TGCAGCGTTACGACATACTCCTACGAGCATTACTTC. It specifies CSVTTYSYEHYF.

This clonotype showed up just a few times. The CDR3 region has the DNA TGTGCCAGCAGCCAAGATATAAGGGGACTAGCTGCCGAGCAGTACTTC. Protein: CASSQDIRGLAAEQYF. The chain recombines TRBV3-1 with TRBJ2-7; 9 positions agree with TRBD2. V lost 0 bases and J lost 6; bases outside the gene matches: 9. The germline gives CDR1 LGHDT, CDR2 YNNKEL (reference sequence). The CDR3 runs to 16 residues.

As to this clonotype: This could be a read error, since a much larger clone is one nucleotide away. V and J are TRBV6-6 and TRBJ2-7, with 8 positions matching TRBD2. The CDR3 runs to 14 residues. CDR1 is MNHNY, CDR2 SVGAGI, per germline (reference sequence). CDR3: CASSNSGLVYEQYF. CDR3 nucleotides: TGTGCCAGCAGTAACTCGGGACTAGTCTACGAGCAGTACTTC.

This clonotype was counted many times. The CDR3 spells CASSATGMTDTQYF. For the CDR3, the DNA is TGTGCCAGCAGCGCGACAGGGATGACAGATACGCAGTATTTT. The chain has TRBV7-2 and TRBJ2-3, with TRBD1 matching over 7 bases. The CDR3 covers 14 residues. Germline CDR1 is SGHTA and CDR2 is FQGNSA. J lost 3 bases, V lost 5 bases, and 5 bases had no gene match.

This clonotype appeared many times. The chain employs TRBV7-8 and TRBJ2-2; TRBD2 might be the D (6 bases). The germline gives CDR1 SGHVS, CDR2 FQNEAQ. V shed 3 bases and J shed 0 bases, with 8 bases lying between them. The CDR3 is made up of 15 amino acids. CDR3 sequence (DNA): TGTGCCAGCAGCTTTACGGGAGCGAACACCGGGGAGCTGTTTTTT. It is translated as CASSFTGANTGELFF. Based on the CDR3 plus reference TRBV7-8 and TRBJ2-2, the full variable domain is GAGVSQSPRYKVAKRGQDVALRCDPISGHVSLFWYQQALGQGPEFLTYFQNEAQLDKSGLPSDRFFAERPEGSVSTLKIQRTQQEDSAVYLCASSFTGANTGELFFGEGSRLTVL.